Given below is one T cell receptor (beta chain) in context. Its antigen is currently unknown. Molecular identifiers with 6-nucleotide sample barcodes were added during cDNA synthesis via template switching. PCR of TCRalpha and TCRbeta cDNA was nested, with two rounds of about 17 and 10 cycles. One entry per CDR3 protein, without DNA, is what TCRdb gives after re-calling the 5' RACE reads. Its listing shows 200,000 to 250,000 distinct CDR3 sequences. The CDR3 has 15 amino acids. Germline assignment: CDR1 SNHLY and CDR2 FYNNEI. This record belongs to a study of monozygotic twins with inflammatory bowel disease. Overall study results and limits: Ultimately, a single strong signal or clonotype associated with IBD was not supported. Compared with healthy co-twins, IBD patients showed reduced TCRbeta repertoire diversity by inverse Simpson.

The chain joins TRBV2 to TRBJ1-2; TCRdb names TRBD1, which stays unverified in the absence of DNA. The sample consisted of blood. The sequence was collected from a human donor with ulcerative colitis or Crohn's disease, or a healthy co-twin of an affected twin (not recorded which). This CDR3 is CASRRGTGINYGYTF.